The entry that follows covers one T cell receptor (beta chain) sequence. Its antigen is unknown. This sample also contains other DNA sequences that code for the same CDR3. The data originate from a study of shared clonotypes between healthy human individuals. Findings and limits, study-wide: In this cohort, only blood was sampled, and tissue repertoires likely differ. Naive subsets generally exceeded memory subsets in estimated richness.

Naive CD8 populations comprised CD45RO-negative cells positively selected for CCR7, excluding terminally differentiated effector memory CD45RA+ cells. Germline lookup yields CDR1 SNHLY and CDR2 FYNNEI. V lost 4 bases and J lost 7; bases outside the gene matches: 2. This CDR3 region has 13 residues. DNA at around 210 ng, about 30,000 T cell genomes, went into sorted-subset replicate PCRs. TCRdb keeps only in-frame clones here, not all; method: immunoSEQ multiplex PCR. Altogether roughly 2 million clones are present, roughly 95% being singletons, with the ten largest covering around 1.1%. This chain connects TRBV2 to TRBJ2-1, with 9 nucleotides matching TRBD1. This TCR was recovered from a man younger than 30 in good health. Sequenced material: naive CD8+ T cells sorted from blood. CDR3 nucleotide sequence: TGTGCCAGCAGTGGACAGGGGGGAAATGAGCAGTTCTTC. As protein: CASSGQGGNEQFF.